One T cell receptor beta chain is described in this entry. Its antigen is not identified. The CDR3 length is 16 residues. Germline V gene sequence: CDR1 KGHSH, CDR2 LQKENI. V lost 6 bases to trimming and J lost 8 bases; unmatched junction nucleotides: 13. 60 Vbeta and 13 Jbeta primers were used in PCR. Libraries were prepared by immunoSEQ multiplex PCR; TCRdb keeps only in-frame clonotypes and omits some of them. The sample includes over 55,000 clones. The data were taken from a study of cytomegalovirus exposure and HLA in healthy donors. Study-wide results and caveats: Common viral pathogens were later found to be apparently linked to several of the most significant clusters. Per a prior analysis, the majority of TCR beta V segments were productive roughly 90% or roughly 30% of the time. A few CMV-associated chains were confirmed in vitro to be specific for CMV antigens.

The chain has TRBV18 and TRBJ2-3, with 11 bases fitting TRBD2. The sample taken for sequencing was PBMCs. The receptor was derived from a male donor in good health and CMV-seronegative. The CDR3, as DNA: TGTGCCAGCTCCCCAGGGAATAGCGGGGGGGCCACTACGCAGTATTTT. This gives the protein CASSPGNSGGATTQYF.